This TCR beta chain was profiled in a study of patients and donors after allogeneic stem cell transplantation (dated by TCRdb to 2019 to 2021). The germline V gene supplies CDR1 SQVTM and CDR2 ANQGSEA. The CDR3, cysteine through phenylalanine, is 15 amino acids long. The kept DNA is CDR3 alone, 45 bases in frame from the first base. From V the trimming removes 4 bases and from J it removes 0 bases, while the gene matches leave 3 bases of the junction unaccounted for. This clonotype has only one observation. Its recognized antigen is unknown. It has no much larger one-base neighbor in the sample; base qualities were not kept. Support from one read is weak. The method was RT-PCR. The run used a NextSeq 550. TCRdb took the public reads, trimmed them with fastp at Q25, ran MiXCR for clone calling and kept in-frame beta chains. Every CDR3 protein is listed once, alongside the most common genes and DNA of its rows. The sample contains roughly 200,000 distinct CDR3 sequences, around two fifths of them found a single time. The ten largest clones take up around 10% of the sample.

The V and J genes are TRBV29-1 and TRBJ2-1, with TRBD2 matching 10 junction bases. The receptor comes from a human donor who was either an allogeneic HSCT recipient or a stem cell or donor lymphocyte infusion donor (not recorded which). It is not recorded whose cells these are; they may come from a transplant donor. The sequenced sample was blood, either unsorted or a sorted T cell fraction (not recorded which). The DNA reads TGCAGCGTTGCTAGCGGGGGTAGCTCCTACAATGAGCAGTTCTTC. This yields the protein CSVASGGSSYNEQFF.